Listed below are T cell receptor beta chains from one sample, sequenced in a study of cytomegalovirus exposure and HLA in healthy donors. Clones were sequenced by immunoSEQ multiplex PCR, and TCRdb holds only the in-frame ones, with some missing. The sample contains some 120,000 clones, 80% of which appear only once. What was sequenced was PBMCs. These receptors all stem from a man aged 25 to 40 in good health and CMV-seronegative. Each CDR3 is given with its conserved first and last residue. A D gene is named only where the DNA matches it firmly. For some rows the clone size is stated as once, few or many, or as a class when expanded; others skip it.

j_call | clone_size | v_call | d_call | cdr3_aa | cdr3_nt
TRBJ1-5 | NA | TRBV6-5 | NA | CASSRRAGANQPQNF | TGTGCCAGCTCCCGAAGAGCGGGGGCAAATCAGCCCCAGAATTTT
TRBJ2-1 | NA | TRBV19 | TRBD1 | CASSLGDRGHNEQFF | TGTGCCAGTAGCCTCGGGGACAGGGGGCACAATGAGCAGTTCTTC
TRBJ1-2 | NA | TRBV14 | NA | CASSLSRDYGYTF | TGTGCCAGCAGCCTCTCCCGCGACTATGGCTACACCTTC
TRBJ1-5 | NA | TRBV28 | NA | CASSSGAGWVNQPQHF | TGTGCCAGCAGTTCAGGGGCAGGGTGGGTCAATCAGCCCCAGCATTTT
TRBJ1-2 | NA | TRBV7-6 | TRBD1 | CASSLDRGRATPYGYTF | TGTGCCAGCAGCCTAGACAGGGGGCGAGCGACGCCCTATGGCTACACCTTC
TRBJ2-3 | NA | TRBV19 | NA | CASSTTGTTDTQYF | TGTGCCAGTAGTACAACGGGAACGACAGATACGCAGTATTTT
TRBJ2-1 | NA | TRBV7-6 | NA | CASSRLSDEQFF | TGTGCCAGCAGCCGTTTAAGCGATGAGCAGTTCTTC
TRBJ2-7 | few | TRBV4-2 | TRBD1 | CASSHGRPGQAAYEQYF | TGTGCCAGCAGCCATGGCCGACCGGGACAGGCGGCCTACGAGCAGTACTTC
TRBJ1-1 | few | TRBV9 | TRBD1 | CASSQTGVTEAFF | TGTGCCAGCAGCCAGACAGGGGTCACTGAAGCTTTCTTT
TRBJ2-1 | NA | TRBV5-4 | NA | CASSWPRRTNEQFF | TGTGCCAGCAGCTGGCCCCGGAGAACTAATGAGCAGTTCTTC
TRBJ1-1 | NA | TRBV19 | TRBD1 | CASSIWGQGTEAFF | TGTGCCAGTAGTATCTGGGGACAGGGGACTGAAGCTTTCTTT
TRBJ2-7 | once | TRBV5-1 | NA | CASSLAGQRSSYEQYF | TGCGCCAGCAGCTTGGCCGGCCAGCGGAGCTCCTACGAGCAGTACTTC
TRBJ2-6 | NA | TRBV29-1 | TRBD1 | CSARMGTGYGANVLTF | TGCAGCGCCCGAATGGGGACAGGGTACGGGGCCAACGTCCTGACTTTC
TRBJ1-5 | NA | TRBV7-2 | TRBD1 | CASSPRQGVYNQPQHF | TGTGCCAGCAGCCCCCGACAGGGGGTGTATAATCAGCCCCAGCATTTT
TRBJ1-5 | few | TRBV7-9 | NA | CASSADGGWAGAQHF | TGTGCCAGCAGCGCCGACGGGGGGTGGGCAGGGGCCCAGCATTTT
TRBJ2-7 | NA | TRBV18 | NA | CASSPLTDYEQYF | TGTGCCAGCTCACCACTAACAGACTACGAGCAGTACTTC
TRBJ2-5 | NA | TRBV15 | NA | CATSSLSNRVGETQYF | TGTGCCACCAGCTCATTGTCGAACAGGGTTGGAGAGACCCAGTACTTC
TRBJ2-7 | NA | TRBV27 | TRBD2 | CASSLGQAGLAGGNSYEQYF | TGTGCCAGCAGTTTAGGACAGGCCGGACTAGCGGGAGGGAACTCCTACGAGCAGTACTTC
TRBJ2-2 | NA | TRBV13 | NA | CASVSRDSRTGELFF | TGTGCCAGCGTCTCCCGGGACTCCAGAACTGGGGAGCTGTTTTTT
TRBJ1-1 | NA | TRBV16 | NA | CASSQYMNTEAFF | TGTGCCAGCAGCCAGTACATGAACACTGAAGCTTTCTTT
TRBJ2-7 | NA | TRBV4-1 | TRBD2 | CASSPISSGSHSYEQYF | TGCGCCAGCAGCCCAATATCTAGCGGGAGCCACTCCTACGAGCAGTACTTC
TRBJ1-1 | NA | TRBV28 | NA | CASSASFLGKRWTEAFF | TGTGCCAGCAGTGCCTCTTTCCTTGGGAAGCGGTGGACTGAAGCTTTCTTT